This T cell receptor beta chain was retrieved from a study of PD-L1 blockade in urothelial cancer. Whole-study context: Blood yielded a median of around 150,000 T cells per sample.

Time point in this sample: peripheral blood 6 weeks after treatment start. Peripheral blood mononuclear cells were collected from every patient before and during treatment, yielding between 1 and 8 samples per patient. Produced via immunoSEQ multiplex PCR; TCRdb's table is partial and in-frame only. The table lists roughly 100,000 clones, less than 90% of them singletons. Germline CDR1 reads SNHLY; CDR2 reads FYNNEI. The CDR3 has 14 residues. Unmatched junction bases numbered 0, after V lost 2 bases and J lost 2 bases. The chain has TRBV2 and TRBJ2-3, with 8 nucleotides matching TRBD1. The sample consisted of PBMCs, taken around atezolizumab (anti-PD-L1) treatment. The source is an older man with urothelial cancer. The CDR3 loop reads CASSEQGATDTQYF. CDR3 nucleotide sequence: TGTGCCAGCAGTGAACAGGGGGCCACAGATACGCAGTATTTT. The variable domain in full, completed from reference TRBV2 and TRBJ2-3, reads EPEVTQTPSHQVTQMGQEVILRCVPISNHLYFYWYRQILGQKVEFLVSFYNNEISEKSEIFDDQFSVERPDGSNFTLKIRSTKLEDSAMYFCASSEQGATDTQYFGPGTRLTVL.